This T cell receptor (beta chain) was documented in a study of blood T cell repertoires in COVID-19. This clone occurred once. This table comes from immunoSEQ multiplex PCR, and its TCRdb copy is limited to in-frame clones, with some not included. The sample includes fewer than 75,000 clones, 75% to 90% seen only once; the top ten take 7% to 10%. This CDR3 comprises 19 residues. The germline V gene has CDR1 SGHTA and CDR2 FQGNSA. After removal of 5 bases from V and 2 bases from J, the junction contained 16 bases not matched to a gene. Source material: peripheral blood. The TCR originated in a man aged 50 or older with active COVID-19. V is TRBV7-2 and J is TRBJ2-7; 12 bases map to TRBD2. The CDR3 DNA reads TGTGCCAGCAGCATTAGTAGCTCATCCGGACTAGCGGGGACCTACGAGCAGTACTTC. Protein product: CASSISSSSGLAGTYEQYF.